A single sample is the source of the 24 T cell receptor beta chains below, sequenced in a study of shared clonotypes between healthy human individuals. In the naive CD8 group, cells lacked CD45RO and were positively selected for CCR7, so terminally differentiated effector memory CD45RA+ cells were left out. Only in-frame clones appear in the TCRdb table, and some are missing; sequencing was by immunoSEQ multiplex PCR. The profile shows about 2.1 million clones, about 93% of them singletons. Sequencing was performed on naive CD8+ T cells from PBMCs. Receptors originate from a man between 18 and 35 years old in good health. Some clones in this sample may be carry-over from other donors' samples.

The chain carries TRBV27 and TRBJ1-3; 10 nucleotides agree with TRBD1. Unmatched junction bases numbered 7, after V lost 3 bases and J lost 5 bases. This CDR3 region has 16 residues. Germline lookup yields CDR1 MNHEY and CDR2 SMNVEV (reference sequence). The CDR3 protein is CASSFTGTGVRNTIYF. The CDR3 DNA reads as TGTGCCAGCAGTTTTACCGGGACAGGGGTGAGAAACACCATATATTTT.

A note on this clone: This specimen includes other DNA sequences encoding the same CDR3. The J gene is TRBJ2-7, the V gene TRBV6-1; 11 positions agree with TRBD1. CDR3 size: 15 residues. Germline CDR1 and CDR2: MNHNS and SASEGT. The ends lost 2 bases at V and 3 bases at J; junction bases unmatched: 3. CDR3 region: CASSETGTGGYEQYF. For the CDR3, the DNA is TGTGCCAGCAGTGAAACCGGGACAGGGGGCTACGAGCAGTACTTC.

The rearrangement uses TRBV30 and TRBJ1-2; no firm D call. V dropped 1 base and J dropped 8 bases, with 11 bases sitting between them. In germline, CDR1 is GTSNPN, CDR2 SVGIG (reference sequence). The CDR3 contains 12 residues. The CDR3 here is CAWSGGIRGYTF. The CDR3, as DNA: TGTGCCTGGAGTGGAGGGATCCGGGGCTACACCTTC.

The DNA of the CDR3 is TGTGCCAGCAGTCAAGGACAAAACACCGGGGAGCTGTTTTTT. Protein product: CASSQGQNTGELFF. The rearrangement joins TRBV28 to TRBJ2-2; D is possibly TRBD1 (5 bases). Trimming stripped 5 bases from V and 2 bases from J, with 9 bases between. CDR1 is MDHEN and CDR2 is SYDVKM in the germline V gene. The CDR3 extends over 14 amino acids.

This chain uses TRBV7-9 with TRBJ1-2; 7 bases line up with TRBD1. CDR1 is SEHNR, CDR2 FQNEAQ, per germline (reference sequence). This CDR3 spans 13 amino acids. After removal of 11 bases from V and 5 bases from J, the junction contained 11 bases not matched to a gene. The CDR3 loop reads CAGYRGQRYGYTF. CDR3 nucleotides: TGTGCCGGGTACAGGGGCCAACGGTATGGCTACACCTTC.

The chain combines TRBV7-6 with TRBJ1-5, with 7 bases matching TRBD1. Germline CDR1 is SGHVS and CDR2 is FNYEAQ. V lost 0 bases to trimming and J lost 2 bases; unmatched junction nucleotides: 1. The CDR3 consists of 15 residues. The CDR3 reads CASSLAGGGNQPQHF. CDR3 DNA sequence: TGTGCCAGCAGCTTAGCAGGGGGCGGCAATCAGCCCCAGCATTTT.

The chain has TRBV4-3 and TRBJ1-5; 11 bases match TRBD1. Germline CDR1 reads LGHNA; CDR2 reads YSLEER. After removal of 3 bases from V and 6 bases from J, the junction contained 4 bases not matched to a gene. The CDR3 covers 15 residues. The CDR3 DNA reads as TGCGCCAGCAGCCAGGACAGGGGGCAGGGTCAGCCCCAGCATTTT. Translation: CASSQDRGQGQPQHF.

This chain joins TRBV28 and TRBJ2-2; D not resolved. CDR1 and CDR2 (germline): MDHEN, SYDVKM. This CDR3 contains 15 residues. Trimming took off 1 base at V and 6 bases at J, with 12 bases between the two ends. The CDR3 region has the DNA TGTGCCAGCAGTTTATTGATAGACGTGGCCGGGGAGCTGTTTTTT. Protein: CASSLLIDVAGELFF.

The chain recombines TRBV29-1 with TRBJ2-3; D might be TRBD1 (6 bases). Trimming removed 8 bases from V and 1 base from J, with 19 bases in between. Germline CDR1 is SQVTM and CDR2 is ANQGSEA. The CDR3 runs 15 residues. This CDR3 reads CSLLTPGTRTDTQYF. CDR3 in DNA: TGCAGCTTACTTACCCCCGGGACACGCACAGATACGCAGTATTTT.

The rearrangement links TRBV6-1 to TRBJ2-7; tentative D call: TRBD1 (5 bases). Per the germline V gene, CDR1 is MNHNS and CDR2 is SASEGT. The CDR3 has 18 amino acids. Trimming shortened V by 0 bases and J by 4 bases, and 22 bases separated the two germline ends. CDR3 bases: TGTGCCAGCAGTGAAGCGCCCCTAGACAGTCGGGCATTTTACGAGCAGTACTTC. This translates into CASSEAPLDSRAFYEQYF.

With respect to this clone: This sample includes further DNA sequences coding for the same CDR3. The chain combines TRBV7-9 with TRBJ2-7; D may be TRBD1 (5 bases). The CDR3 length is 14 residues. The germline CDR1 and CDR2 sequences are SEHNR and FQNEAQ (reference sequence). V lost 3 bases and J 2 bases, leaving 11 bases between the germline ends. The CDR3 region has the DNA TGTGCCAGCAGCTTGGTCGACAGAACCTACGAGCAGTACTTC. Its translation: CASSLVDRTYEQYF.

As concerns this clone: Other nucleotide sequences from this sample produce the same CDR3. This chain connects TRBV7-9 to TRBJ2-7; 10 nucleotides agree with TRBD1. The CDR3 extends over 14 amino acids. Germline assignment: CDR1 SEHNR and CDR2 FQNEAQ (reference sequence). V was pared by 4 bases and J by 4 bases, with 4 bases of the junction left unmatched. CDR3 amino acids: CASSSGTGDYEQYF. The DNA of the CDR3 is TGTGCCAGCAGCTCCGGGACAGGGGATTACGAGCAGTACTTC.

The J gene is TRBJ2-2, the V gene TRBV11-3, with D uncertain. The CDR3 runs to 14 residues. Trimming removed 2 bases at V and 1 base at J, with 5 bases between. Germline V CDR1 and CDR2: SGHNT, YENEEA. The CDR3 reads CASSLPENTGELFF. In DNA form, the CDR3 reads TGTGCCAGCAGCTTACCTGAGAACACCGGGGAGCTGTTTTTT.

This rearrangement joins TRBV11-1 to TRBJ2-7; the D gene is possibly TRBD1 (5 bases). This CDR3 contains 14 residues. V was trimmed by 5 bases and J by 6 bases, leaving 17 bases between them. The germline CDR1 and CDR2 sequences are SGHAT and FQDESV (reference sequence). The CDR3 here is CASSDLGQGTEQYF. The CDR3 DNA reads as TGTGCCAGCAGCGACCTGGGGCAGGGTACCGAGCAGTACTTC.

This sequence joins TRBV7-3 and TRBJ2-7, with 9 bases lining up with TRBD2. The V gene end was trimmed by 6 bases and the J gene end by 4 bases; junction bases not matched to a gene: 10. Germline lookup yields CDR1 SGHTA and CDR2 FQGTGA. CDR3 length: 15 amino acids. DNA for the CDR3: TGTGCCAGCAGTCCCGCGGGAGGGCCCTCTTACGAGCAGTACTTC. Residues: CASSPAGGPSYEQYF.

The chain carries TRBV2 and TRBJ1-2; no clear D gene. The CDR3 totals 13 residues. From germline, CDR1 is SNHLY and CDR2 FYNNEI. V was clipped by 9 bases and J by 2 bases, with 13 bases between them. CDR3 DNA: TGTGCCAGTCTAGACACCACAAACTATGGCTACACCTTC. Its protein product is CASLDTTNYGYTF.

This chain joins TRBV9 and TRBJ2-2; TRBD2 agrees at 8 bases. The J segment lost 7 bases and the V segment lost 0 bases, leaving 5 bases of the junction unmatched. CDR1 and CDR2 from the germline V gene are SGDLS and YYNGEE. The CDR3 spans 15 residues. In nucleotides, the CDR3 is TGTGCCAGCAGCGTAGCGGGAGGGCCAGGCGGGGAGCTGTTTTTT. Amino acids: CASSVAGGPGGELFF.

In its sample, this clone was seen once. V gene TRBV14 combines with J gene TRBJ1-2; D is ambiguous. Deletions cut 0 bases from V and 1 base from J, with 15 bases between. Germline loops: CDR1 SGHDN, CDR2 FVKESK. The CDR3 runs to 17 residues. CDR3: CASSQEGGQIFNYGYTF. CDR3 DNA sequence: TGTGCCAGCAGCCAAGAAGGTGGGCAGATTTTTAACTATGGCTACACCTTC.

This clone was seen only a few times. The same CDR3 can be traced to other DNA sequences in this sample. The V and J genes are TRBV30 and TRBJ2-7; 13 bases agree with TRBD2. This CDR3 has 14 amino acids. CDR1 is GTSNPN, CDR2 SVGIG, per germline (reference sequence). Losses at the gene ends were 0 bases for V and 7 bases for J; bases not matched to a gene: 3. CDR3: CAWSVLAGGSEQYF. The CDR3 DNA reads TGTGCCTGGAGTGTACTAGCGGGGGGGTCGGAGCAGTACTTC.

The count of this clone is one. CDR3 in DNA: TGTGCCAGCAGTTTTGGGACAGGGGGTATGGAAGAAAAACTGTTTTTT. This sequence encodes CASSFGTGGMEEKLFF. The chain is built from TRBV27 and TRBJ1-4; 11 positions agree with TRBD1. Germline assignment: CDR1 MNHEY and CDR2 SMNVEV (reference sequence). This CDR3 comprises 16 residues. Unmatched junction bases numbered 8, after V lost 3 bases and J lost 8 bases.

The chain links TRBV7-8 to TRBJ1-1; D might be TRBD1 (5 bases). The CDR3 runs 15 residues. Germline CDR1 SGHVS, CDR2 FQNEAQ. Trimming took 5 bases from V and 7 from J, leaving 20 bases between them. CDR3 DNA sequence: TGTGCCAGCAGCATAAAGGCAGGGATTCCGTTTGAAGCTTTCTTT. Amino acids: CASSIKAGIPFEAFF.

The chain carries TRBV5-6 and TRBJ2-1; 8 positions agree with TRBD1. CDR3 size: 13 residues. Germline assignment: CDR1 SGHDT and CDR2 YYEEEE. J was trimmed by 7 bases and V by 3 bases; bases with no gene match: 3. This CDR3 is CASSSDRANEQFF. CDR3 nucleotides: TGTGCCAGCAGCTCGGACAGGGCGAATGAGCAGTTCTTC.

The chain has TRBV6-5 and TRBJ2-7, with D possibly matching TRBD1 (6 bases). CDR1 is MNHEY, CDR2 SVGAGI, per germline. The V end was cut by 6 bases, the J end by 1 base, with 7 bases between. CDR3 length equals 12 residues. The CDR3 DNA follows: TGTGCCAGCAGGGGGGCTTCCTACGAGCAGTACTTC. Residues: CASRGASYEQYF.

This sequence joins TRBV13 and TRBJ2-7; 9 bases are a match to TRBD1. V dropped 5 bases and J dropped 6; count of bases not matched to a gene: 8. The germline V gene has CDR1 PRHDT and CDR2 FYEKMQ (reference sequence). The CDR3 is made up of 14 amino acids. CDR3 nucleotide sequence: TGTGCCAGCAGCCCGGGACAGGGAGGTGGCGAGCAGTACTTC. This gives the protein CASSPGQGGGEQYF.